The 14 T cell receptor beta chains below all came from one sample that was sequenced in a study of Graves' ophthalmopathy and Graves' hyperthyroidism. Investigators amplified TCR beta CDR3 regions from RNA transcripts. First-round RT-PCR employed HTBI primers, with a second-round multiplex PCR after it. TCRdb independently ran MiXCR on the multiplex PCR reads; one entry per CDR3 protein. The table has more than 550,000 distinct CDR3 sequences, about two fifths seen once; the top ten hold 3% to 4%. Sequenced: peripheral blood. The receptors stem from an adult man with Graves' ophthalmopathy.

A few counts support this clonotype. This chain joins TRBV7-2 and TRBJ2-7, with a possible D match to TRBD2 (9 bases). Germline CDR1 and CDR2: SGHTA and FQGNSA. V lost 1 base and J lost 5, with 21 bases in between. This CDR3 contains 17 residues. The CDR3 loop is CASSLDGAAGGQDEQYF. The DNA of the CDR3 is TGTGCCAGCAGCTTAGATGGGGCAGCGGGGGGACAGGACGAGCAGTACTTC.

This chain connects TRBV7-9 to TRBJ1-6, with 9 nucleotides matching TRBD1. V was clipped by 5 bases and J by 10 bases; unmatched bases: 12. CDR1 is SEHNR, CDR2 FQNEAQ, per germline (reference sequence). The CDR3 loop spans 16 amino acids. The CDR3 region is CASSPSSGTGLSPLHF. The CDR3, as DNA: TGTGCCAGCAGCCCCTCTTCCGGGACAGGGCTCTCACCCCTCCACTTT. Using reference TRBV7-9 and TRBJ1-6 for the parts outside the CDR3, the full variable domain is DTGVSQNPRHKITKRGQNVTFRCDPISEHNRLYWYRQTLGQGPEFLTYFQNEAQLEKSRLLSDRFSAERPKGSFSTLEIQRTEQGDSAMYLCASSPSSGTGLSPLHFGNGTRLTVT.

This clonotype was seen repeatedly, ten times or more. V usage is TRBV9 and J usage is TRBJ2-7, with TRBD1 identical over 10 bases. CDR3 length: 15 amino acids. V was pared by 4 bases and J by 7 bases, with 11 bases of the junction left unmatched. Per germline, CDR1 SGDLS and CDR2 YYNGEE. CDR3 protein: CASSYAGTGVGEQYF. CDR3 in DNA: TGTGCCAGCAGCTACGCCGGGACAGGGGTGGGGGAGCAGTACTTC.

The sample holds many counts of this clonotype. This chain connects TRBV29-1 to TRBJ1-2, with no clear D. Deletions cut 5 bases from V and 4 bases from J, with 8 bases between. The CDR3 is 11 amino acids. The germline V gene encodes CDR1 SQVTM and CDR2 ANQGSEA. CDR3 DNA: TGCAGCGTTTCTCAGTTCTATGGCTACACCTTC. Its protein product is CSVSQFYGYTF.

The rearrangement uses TRBV11-3 and TRBJ2-2; 9 bases match TRBD2. The V and J ends lost 6 bases and 7 bases, in that order; junction bases with no gene match: 9. Germline V gene data show CDR1 as SGHNT and CDR2 as YENEEA. The CDR3 length is 15 residues. CDR3 region: CASRSGGTPDGELFF. As DNA, the CDR3 is TGTGCCAGCAGAAGCGGGGGGACCCCAGACGGGGAGCTGTTTTTT.

Points on this clonotype: One junction end does not reproduce the germline sequence, and a read error may be involved. V is TRBV7-3 and J is TRBJ1-4, with D unresolved. The CDR3 covers 14 residues. Germline V gives CDR1 SGHTA, CDR2 FQGTGA. CDR3 bases: TGCGCCAGCAGCTCCCCGGCTAGGAATGAAAAACTGTTTTTT. Its protein product is CASSSPARNEKLFF.

There are many counts of this clonotype. The chain carries TRBV20-1 and TRBJ1-1; D ambiguous. The germline CDR1 and CDR2 sequences are DFQATT and SNEGSKA (reference sequence). V was trimmed by 2 bases and J by 2 bases, leaving 3 bases between them. The CDR3 runs 11 residues. The CDR3 reads CSARSNTEAFF. DNA for the CDR3: TGCAGTGCTAGATCCAACACTGAAGCTTTCTTT.

As for this clonotype: The missing conserved phenylalanine or tryptophan at the end of this CDR3 makes a read error likely. The DNA is left out, because the CDR3 cannot be placed on it with certainty; the CDR3 is given as TCRdb lists it. The chain carries TRBV2 and TRBJ2-7; TRBD1 was called by the table and not checked on the DNA. Germline CDR1 SNHLY, CDR2 FYNNEI. The CDR3 totals 8 residues, both ends included. This CDR3 reads CASSKTGS.

V gene TRBV11-2 combines with J gene TRBJ2-7; D ambiguous. Germline CDR1 is SGHAT and CDR2 is FQNNGV. CDR3 length: 15 amino acids. V shed 4 bases and J shed 4 bases, with 17 bases lying between them. The CDR3 DNA is TGTGCCAGCAGCTCTACCTCGGGTCTTAAATACGAGCAGTACTTC. The encoded protein is CASSSTSGLKYEQYF.

The chain links TRBV10-3 to TRBJ1-4; TRBD1 agrees at 8 bases. CDR1 and CDR2 (germline): ENHRY, SYGVKD. This CDR3 is built from 15 residues. V lost 7 bases, J lost 3 bases, and 7 bases stayed unmatched. The DNA of the CDR3 is TGTGCCATCAACCCTGGACAGGGCGCTAATGAAAAACTGTTTTTT. It yields the protein CAINPGQGANEKLFF.

The chain uses TRBV29-1 and TRBJ1-2; D gene uncertain. There are 12 residues in the CDR3. Looked up from germline, CDR1 is SQVTM and CDR2 is ANQGSEA. The V and J ends lost 7 bases and 4 bases respectively, with 13 bases between them. CDR3 nucleotide sequence: TGCAGCGCCGCCACCGGGATCTATGGCTACACCTTC. The encoded protein is CSAATGIYGYTF. Using reference TRBV29-1 and TRBJ1-2 for the parts outside the CDR3, the full variable domain is SAVISQKPSRDICQRGTSLTIQCQVDSQVTMMFWYRQQPGQSLTLIATANQGSEATYESGFVIDKFPISRPNLTFSTLTVSNMSPEDSSIYLCSAATGIYGYTFGSGTRLTVV.

The sample holds many counts of this clonotype. This chain joins TRBV9 and TRBJ2-5; D perhaps matches TRBD1 (5 bases). Germline V lookup: CDR1 SGDLS, CDR2 YYNGEE. V was pared by 4 bases and J by 5 bases, with 12 bases between. The CDR3 covers 13 residues. CDR3 amino acids: CASSFRADETQYF. The DNA for the CDR3 is TGTGCCAGCAGCTTCAGGGCGGATGAGACCCAGTACTTC.

The chain joins TRBV19 to TRBJ1-2, with TRBD1 matching over 7 bases. Losses at the gene ends were 2 bases for V and 7 bases for J; bases not matched to a gene: 10. CDR3 size: 15 residues. CDR1 LNHDA and CDR2 SQIVND come from the germline V gene (reference sequence). The CDR3 reads CASSIRPGGTSGYTF. The DNA for the CDR3 is TGTGCCAGTAGTATAAGGCCAGGGGGAACGTCTGGCTACACCTTC.

Notes on this clonotype: One end of the junction does not line up with germline, which may come from a read error. The chain couples TRBV24-1 to TRBJ2-5; 11 bases are a match to TRBD2. There are 14 residues in the CDR3. Germline-derived CDR1 and CDR2 are KGHDR and SFDVKD. CDR3 region: CATSDPRVAGGKFF. CDR3 nucleotide sequence: TGTGCCACCAGTGACCCCCGGGTAGCGGGGGGGAAGTTCTTC.